This TCR beta chain was recovered during a study of beta chain features in type 1 diabetes. CDR3 size: 13 residues. In germline, CDR1 is SEHNR, CDR2 FQNEAQ (reference sequence). V lost 7 bases and J 3 bases, leaving 9 bases between the germline ends. The entirety of the isolated RNA underwent reverse transcription, so expressed TCRB transcripts were sequenced. TCRdb keeps only in-frame clones here, not all; method: immunoSEQ multiplex PCR. Of under 900,000 clones listed, about a sixth are singletons. The source of this sequence is a woman aged 18-29 years in good health. Material for sequencing was naive CD4+ T cells from blood. The chain joins TRBV7-9 to TRBJ2-2; D gene uncertain. The CDR3 DNA is TGTGCCAGCACGGGTTGGGACACCGGGGAGCTGTTTTTT. Amino acid sequence: CASTGWDTGELFF.